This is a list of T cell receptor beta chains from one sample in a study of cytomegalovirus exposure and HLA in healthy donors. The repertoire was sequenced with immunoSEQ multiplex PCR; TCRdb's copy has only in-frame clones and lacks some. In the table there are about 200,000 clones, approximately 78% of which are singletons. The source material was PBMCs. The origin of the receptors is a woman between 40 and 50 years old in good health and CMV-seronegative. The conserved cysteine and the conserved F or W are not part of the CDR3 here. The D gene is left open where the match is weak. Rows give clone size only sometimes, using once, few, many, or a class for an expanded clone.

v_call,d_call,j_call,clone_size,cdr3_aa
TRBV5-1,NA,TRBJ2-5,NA,ASSSGGAETQY
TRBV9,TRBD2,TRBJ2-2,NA,ASSASGGGIGELF
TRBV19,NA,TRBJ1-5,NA,ASRVGLQPQH
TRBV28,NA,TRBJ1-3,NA,ASSPPSGNTIY
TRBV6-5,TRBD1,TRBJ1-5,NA,ASSSGTGGRNQPQH
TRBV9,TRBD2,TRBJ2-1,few,ASSSSTSGRANEQF
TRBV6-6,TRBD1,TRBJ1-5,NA,ASRKGQGYSNQPQH
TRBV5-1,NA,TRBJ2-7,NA,ASSLAAGATYEQY
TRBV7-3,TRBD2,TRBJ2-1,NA,ASSLTLAGTREQF
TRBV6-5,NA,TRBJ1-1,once,ASSYSSAGGRTEAF
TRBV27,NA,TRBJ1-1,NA,ASRWGPDTEAF
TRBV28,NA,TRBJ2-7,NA,ATHREAYEQY
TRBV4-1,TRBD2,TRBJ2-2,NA,ASSQDRWGGGSRYTGELF
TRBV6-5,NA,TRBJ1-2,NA,ASSYRVTPYYGYT
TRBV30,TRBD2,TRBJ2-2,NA,AWGTSGTAGELF
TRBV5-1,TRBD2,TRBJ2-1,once,ASSLAGLNYNEQF
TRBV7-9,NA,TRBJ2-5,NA,ASSLGHNSRQETQY
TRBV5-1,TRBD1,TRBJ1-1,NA,ASSFALGPGGRDNTEAF
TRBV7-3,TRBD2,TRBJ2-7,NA,ASSTGLAGGPQSEQY
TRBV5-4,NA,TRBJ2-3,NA,ASSQTRGQGTDTQY
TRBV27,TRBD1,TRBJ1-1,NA,ASSMTGLNTEAF
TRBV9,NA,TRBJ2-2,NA,ASSVRTGSPDGDTGELF
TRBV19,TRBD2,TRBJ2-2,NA,ASTAGAVTGELF
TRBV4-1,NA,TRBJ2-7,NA,ASSPGSGSYEQY
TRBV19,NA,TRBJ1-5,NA,ASENRAGQPQH
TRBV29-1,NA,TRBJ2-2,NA,SVELRGGELF
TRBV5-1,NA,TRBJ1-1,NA,ASSPSVQVAEAF
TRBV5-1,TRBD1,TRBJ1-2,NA,ASSPQGDRGRGYT
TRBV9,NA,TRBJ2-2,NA,ASSGSGASGNTGELF
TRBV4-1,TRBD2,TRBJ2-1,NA,ASSQPPGTSGRNEQF
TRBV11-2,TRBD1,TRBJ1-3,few,ASSQDRGSGNTIY